This T cell receptor beta chain was sequenced for a study of early T cells in non-severe SARS-CoV-2 infection. Background on the study: The chains were unpaired, and the sequenced material was bulk RNA from unsorted whole blood.

cDNA molecules, individually, were tagged with unique molecular identifiers. Each CDR3 protein is one row after TCRdb ran MiXCR on the 5' RACE reads. This repertoire shows tens of thousands of distinct CDR3 sequences, around 14% found once; its top ten account for roughly 8.3%. The CDR3 has 16 residues. The V segment lost 5 bases and the J segment 1 base; nucleotides outside the gene matches: 9. Regarding the study as a whole: Matching with VDJdb favored anti-spike CD8 responses (missing private and CD4 specificities).

This clonotype was observed at least ten times. Its cognate antigen is unknown. Sequenced material: whole blood. The receptor was isolated from an adult who was a healthcare worker with PCR-confirmed SARS-CoV-2 infection or an uninfected control (not recorded which). The chain combines TRBV12-3 or TRBV12-4 with TRBJ2-3, with 7 bases that match TRBD1. CDR3 region: CASSTSWDRGTDTQYF. The CDR3 region has the DNA TGTGCCAGCAGTACCTCGTGGGACAGAGGCACAGATACGCAGTATTTT.